This TCR beta chain was profiled in a study of T cell responses to AZD1222 COVID-19 vaccine. V was clipped by 10 bases and J by 0 bases; unmatched bases: 10. The germline CDR1 and CDR2 sequences are LNHDA and SQIVND (reference sequence). The CDR3 runs to 15 residues. Profiled with immunoSEQ multiplex PCR; TCRdb holds only in-frame clones, not every one. In the table there are about 180,000 clones, 75% to 95% of which are singletons. This sequence originates from an adult in good health. The chain links TRBV19 to TRBJ1-1; TRBD1 aligns across 8 bases. The sequencing here drew on peripheral blood, taken on day 0 of AZD1222 vaccination. CDR3 residues: CATNDRGGLNTEAFF. The CDR3 nucleotides are TGTGCCACCAATGACAGGGGTGGCCTGAACACTGAAGCTTTCTTT.